This T cell receptor (beta chain) comes out of a study of spatial heterogeneity in lung cancer. The overall study: Matched bulk RNA-seq yielded a T cell module score, and TCR transcript counts in tumor regions correlated strongly with that score. Whole-study results and caveats: Tumor mutation count correlated with how many alpha and beta TCRs expanded intratumorally.

Germline assignment: CDR1 ENHRY and CDR2 SYGVKD. There are 13 residues in the CDR3. The ends were cut back, 2 bases at V and 5 bases at J, with 9 bases in the middle. Single TCR cDNA molecules each had their own unique molecular identifier. One entry per CDR3 protein, called by TCRdb with MiXCR from the 5' RACE reads. The profile shows approximately 26,000 distinct CDR3 sequences, approximately 8.8% of them singletons. Time point given: sample taken at primary tumor resection. The donors comprised about 70 untreated early-stage non-small cell lung cancer patients. The sequenced material consisted of unsorted whole RNA from tumor, nontumor lung or frozen PBMC. This clonotype has a count of ten or more. What it recognizes is unknown.

The gene calls are TRBV10-3 and TRBJ2-5, with D perhaps TRBD1 (5 bases). Sequencing used lung tumor tissue, obtained at surgery. The source is a male donor with early-stage non-small cell lung cancer. CDR3 coding DNA: TGTGCCATCAGTGAGCCCTGGGGCGAGACCCAGTACTTC. Protein product: CAISEPWGETQYF.